This T cell receptor beta chain is from a study of CD8 T cells in ankylosing spondylitis. The CDR3 runs 13 residues. With 6 bases clipped from V and 6 bases from J, the junction kept 6 bases outside the gene matches. TCRdb fed the 5' RACE reads into MiXCR, producing one record per CDR3 protein. The sample includes roughly 35,000 distinct CDR3 sequences, more than 15% of them seen just once. The clonotype originates from a male donor with ankylosing spondylitis or in good health (not recorded which). Sequencing input: blood. The rearrangement uses TRBV12-3 or TRBV12-4 and TRBJ2-3, with TRBD2 identical over 7 bases. CDR3 sequence (DNA): TGTGCCAGCAGCCCAGGACTAGAGGATACGCAGTATTTT. Its translation: CASSPGLEDTQYF.